This T cell receptor beta chain stems from a study of cytomegalovirus exposure and HLA in healthy donors. Study context: In a previous analysis, 110 million or so unique TCR beta sequences were found from 150 million to 200 million T cells. General study results and limits: Specific recognition of CMV antigens was confirmed in vitro for a few chains (all CMV-associated). The classifier was said to identify cytomegalovirus status with high specificity and sensitivity.

This clone has more than one count but fewer than ten. Its specificity is not known. V was clipped by 5 bases and J by 0 bases, with 14 bases between them. This CDR3 contains 16 residues. CDR1 is SEHNR and CDR2 is FQNEAQ in the germline V gene (reference sequence). The PCR had 60 Vbeta and 13 Jbeta primers. Only in-frame clones appear in the TCRdb table, and some are missing; sequencing was by immunoSEQ multiplex PCR. The sample includes 150,000 to 200,000 clones, approximately 83% seen only once; the top ten take about 9.3%. The sequence was obtained from a young man in good health and CMV-seropositive. The sequenced sample was PBMCs. The gene calls are TRBV7-9 and TRBJ2-1, with D possibly matching TRBD2 (5 bases). The CDR3 here is CASSPISGSSYNEQFF. The CDR3 region has the DNA TGTGCCAGCAGCCCCATAAGCGGAAGCTCCTACAATGAGCAGTTCTTC.